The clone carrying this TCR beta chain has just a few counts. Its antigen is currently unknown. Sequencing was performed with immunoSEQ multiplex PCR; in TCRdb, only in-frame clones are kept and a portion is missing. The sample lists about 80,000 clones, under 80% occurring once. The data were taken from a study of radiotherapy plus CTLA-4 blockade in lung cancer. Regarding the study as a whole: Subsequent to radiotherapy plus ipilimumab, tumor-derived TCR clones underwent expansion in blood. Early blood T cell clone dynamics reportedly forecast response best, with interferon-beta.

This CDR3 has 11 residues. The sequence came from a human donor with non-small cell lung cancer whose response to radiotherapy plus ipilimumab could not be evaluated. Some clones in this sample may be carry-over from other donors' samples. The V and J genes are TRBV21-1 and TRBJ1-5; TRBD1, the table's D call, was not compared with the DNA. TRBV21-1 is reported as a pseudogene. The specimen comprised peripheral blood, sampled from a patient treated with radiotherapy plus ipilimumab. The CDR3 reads CASSKRGPQHF. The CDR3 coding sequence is TGTGCCAGCAGCAAAAGGGGGCCCCAGCATTTT.